A selection of T cell receptor beta chains follows, all from one sample in a study of blood T cell repertoires in COVID-19. The method was immunoSEQ multiplex PCR; TCRdb's version includes in-frame clones alone and lacks a portion of them. The table has 95,000 to 100,000 clones, around 92% seen once. The sequenced sample consisted of peripheral blood. These receptors came from a man over 45 with active COVID-19. Each CDR3 is given with its conserved first and last residue. A D gene is named only where the DNA matches it firmly. The size field is filled for only some rows; it gives once, few, many or a size class.

j_gene	abundance	v_gene	d_gene	CDR3aa	CDR3nt
TRBJ1-5	.	TRBV27	TRBD1	CASRGTGARGQPQHF	TGTGCCAGCAGAGGGACAGGGGCGAGGGGTCAGCCCCAGCATTTT
TRBJ1-1	once	TRBV7-9	TRBD1	CASSRTGDTEAFF	TGTGCCAGCAGCCGAACAGGGGACACTGAAGCTTTCTTT
TRBJ1-2	once	TRBV28	.	CASSFGRNYGYTF	TGTGCCAGCAGTTTTGGCAGAAACTATGGCTACACCTTC
TRBJ1-2	.	TRBV5-5	.	CASSSRGRGKYGYTF	TGTGCCAGCAGCTCCCGGGGTCGGGGGAAATATGGCTACACCTTC
TRBJ2-7	.	TRBV5-1	.	CASSYVAGVEQYF	TGCGCCAGCAGCTACGTGGCAGGGGTCGAGCAGTACTTC
TRBJ2-6	.	TRBV9	TRBD1	CASTRTGLGSGANVLTF	TGTGCCAGCACCCGGACAGGGTTGGGATCTGGGGCCAACGTCCTGACTTTC
TRBJ2-6	.	TRBV7-3	.	CASSPKGGGVGSGANVLTF	TGTGCCAGCAGCCCTAAGGGTGGAGGGGTTGGCTCTGGGGCCAACGTCCTGACTTTC
TRBJ1-6	.	TRBV6-6	.	CASSYLPGSRNSPLHF	TGTGCCAGCAGTTACCTCCCAGGGTCCCGTAATTCACCCCTCCACTTT
TRBJ1-4	.	TRBV28	.	CASSHTPDGVSGGYEKLFF	TGTGCCAGCAGCCACACACCAGACGGGGTTTCTGGGGGCTATGAAAAACTGTTTTTT
TRBJ1-1	.	TRBV27	.	CASIPRGSMNTEAFF	TGTGCCAGCATTCCAAGGGGTTCCATGAACACTGAAGCTTTCTTT
TRBJ2-6	.	TRBV6-4	.	CASSDSGGSGANVLTF	TGTGCCAGCAGTGACTCAGGCGGCTCTGGGGCCAACGTCCTGACTTTC
TRBJ2-7	.	TRBV6-5	.	CASNGGNSYEQYF	TGTGCCAGCAATGGCGGTAACTCCTACGAGCAGTACTTC
TRBJ1-1	.	TRBV6-5	.	CASRIQGRTEAFF	TGTGCCAGCAGAATACAGGGAAGGACTGAAGCTTTCTTT
TRBJ2-2	.	TRBV2	.	CASSVTHLAGELFF	TGTGCCAGCAGTGTAACACATTTGGCCGGGGAGCTGTTTTTT
TRBJ2-7	.	TRBV3-1/TRBV3-2	TRBD2	CASSPRGASGISYEQYF	TGTGCCAGCAGCCCTAGGGGAGCTAGCGGGATCTCCTACGAGCAGTACTTC
TRBJ2-1	.	TRBV6-5	TRBD1	CASSTRQGVYNEQFF	TGTGCCAGCAGTACGAGGCAGGGGGTCTACAATGAGCAGTTCTTC
TRBJ2-5	.	TRBV7-3	TRBD2	CASRPGLAGAGEETQYF	TGTGCCAGCAGGCCGGGACTAGCGGGAGCTGGGGAAGAGACCCAGTACTTC
TRBJ2-4	.	TRBV28	.	CASSRRSKAGNIQYF	TGTGCCAGCAGTCGCCGGTCCAAGGCGGGAAACATTCAGTACTTC
TRBJ1-6	.	TRBV10-3	.	CAISPRGGPVGDSPLHF	TGTGCCATCAGTCCAAGGGGGGGGCCCGTTGGTGATTCACCCCTCCACTTT
TRBJ1-1	.	TRBV6-2/TRBV6-3	TRBD1	CASSYWRDRVTEAFF	TGTGCCAGCAGTTACTGGAGGGACAGGGTCACTGAAGCTTTCTTT
TRBJ2-7	.	TRBV25-1	TRBD2	CASRGTSGISYEQYF	TGTGCCAGCAGGGGGACTAGCGGCATCTCCTACGAGCAGTACTTC
TRBJ2-5	.	TRBV5-6	.	CASSLTGYIGETQYF	TGTGCCAGCAGCTTGACAGGGTATATCGGAGAGACCCAGTACTTC
TRBJ2-1	.	TRBV19	TRBD1	CATTTGATIYNEQFF	TGTGCCACCACGACAGGGGCTACAATTTACAATGAGCAGTTCTTC
TRBJ1-4	.	TRBV19	.	CASSSTASTNEKLFF	TGTGCCAGTAGTTCGACAGCTTCAACTAATGAAAAACTGTTTTTT
TRBJ1-4	.	TRBV19	.	CASGRANEKLFF	TGTGCCAGTGGGAGGGCTAATGAAAAACTGTTTTTT
TRBJ1-2	.	TRBV28	TRBD1	CAIDSTGGLGGYTF	TGTGCCATCGACTCCACAGGGGGCCTGGGAGGCTACACCTTC
TRBJ2-5	.	TRBV27	.	CASRDRQEETQYF	TGTGCCAGCAGGGATCGACAGGAAGAGACCCAGTACTTC
TRBJ2-1	.	TRBV28	TRBD2	CASKGPLLAGVHNEQFF	TGTGCCAGTAAGGGGCCCTTACTAGCGGGAGTGCACAATGAGCAGTTCTTC
TRBJ2-5	.	TRBV3-1/TRBV3-2	.	CASSQGILGAETQYF	TGTGCCAGCAGCCAAGGGATACTGGGGGCGGAGACCCAGTACTTC
TRBJ2-1	.	TRBV4-2	.	CASSQPGAGTPGNEQFF	TGTGCCAGCAGCCAACCTGGGGCGGGAACCCCGGGGAATGAGCAGTTCTTC
TRBJ2-5	.	TRBV2	.	CASSELTGFEETQYF	TGTGCCAGCAGTGAATTGACAGGATTCGAAGAGACCCAGTACTTC